One and the same sample provided the 31 T cell receptor beta chains below, sequenced in a study of Ad26.COV2.S vaccination and SARS-CoV-2 variants (dated by TCRdb to about 2021). Preparation of the library involved the immunoSEQ multiplex PCR assay. The immuneACCESS repertoire file appears here via TCRdb, limited to in-frame rearrangements. These files lack a portion of the clones; in checked studies, under half of the deficit traces to unresolved V genes, and the cause of the others is not known. This sample holds more than 300,000 clones; roughly 80% were observed only once. The ten largest clonotypes hold roughly 2% of the sample. The sample's treatment or condition, from its label and the paper: roughly 18 received Ad26.COV2.S at low or high dose, single or two shots; about 5 received placebo; per-sample allocation not given. For vaccine and placebo recipients, repertoires were sequenced using samples collected on day 63 after the first injection.

Sequenced material: peripheral blood, taken in a trial of Ad26.COV2.S vaccine versus placebo. Every receptor here comes from a person aged 18-60 years who received the Ad26.COV2.S COVID-19 vaccine or a placebo.

The V gene is TRBV9, the J gene TRBJ2-6, with 11 bases fitting TRBD1. This CDR3 has 16 amino acids. Germline V gene lookup returns CDR1 SGDLS and CDR2 YYNGEE. After removal of 3 bases from V and 3 bases from J, the junction contained 2 bases not matched to a gene. As DNA, the CDR3 is TGTGCCAGCAGCGGGACAGGGGGCTTTGGGGCCAACGTCCTGACTTTC. Protein sequence: CASSGTGGFGANVLTF.

A single count supports this clone. The chain combines TRBV5-4 with TRBJ2-2; perhaps TRBD2 as D (6 bases). CDR3 length: 16 amino acids. From germline, CDR1 is SGHNT and CDR2 YYREEE (reference sequence). V lost 7 bases to trimming and J lost 2 bases, with 18 bases between them. This CDR3 reads CASESRDLKNTGELFF. CDR3 coding DNA: TGTGCCAGCGAAAGCCGGGACTTAAAAAACACCGGGGAGCTGTTTTTT.

The chain couples TRBV19 to TRBJ1-3; D perhaps matches TRBD1 (5 bases). CDR1 LNHDA and CDR2 SQIVND come from the germline V gene (reference sequence). The CDR3 spans 14 residues. V was trimmed by 3 bases and J by 2 bases, leaving 8 bases between them. The CDR3 DNA is TGTGCCAGTAGTATGGGGGTTACTGGAAACACCATATATTTT. It codes for CASSMGVTGNTIYF.

This clone occurred a few times. This chain links TRBV6-5 with TRBJ1-1; tentatively, D is TRBD1 (6 bases). Germline values: CDR1 MNHEY, CDR2 SVGAGI. V was shortened by 3 bases and J by 3 bases, with 17 bases between the two germline ends. The CDR3 totals 16 residues. CDR3 sequence: CASSYMPEGGYTEAFF. The DNA of the CDR3 is TGTGCCAGCAGTTATATGCCCGAAGGGGGGTACACTGAAGCTTTCTTT.

The gene calls are TRBV3-1 (or the pseudogene TRBV3-2) and TRBJ1-4; no firm D call. V lost 0 bases, J lost 2 bases, and 16 bases lay in between. The germline V gene encodes CDR1 LGHDT and CDR2 YNNKEL (reference sequence). The CDR3 runs to 18 residues. In nucleotides, the CDR3 is TGTGCCAGCAGCCAAGACGGCAGCGTTGGACCTACTAATGAAAAACTGTTTTTT. Protein sequence: CASSQDGSVGPTNEKLFF.

This chain joins TRBV28 and TRBJ2-7; a weak D match, TRBD2 (5 bases). The CDR3 spans 13 residues. Trimming removed 8 bases from V and 4 bases from J, with 15 bases in between. The V gene's germline CDR1 is MDHEN and CDR2 SYDVKM. The DNA of the CDR3 is TGTGCCAGCGCCGCCGGGGTTGGGTACGAGCAGTACTTC. Translated, it gives CASAAGVGYEQYF.

The count of this clone is one. V and J are TRBV4-1 and TRBJ2-7, with 7 bases fitting TRBD1. V was clipped by 3 bases and J by 3 bases; unmatched bases: 8. The CDR3 has 15 amino acids. Germline V gene lookup returns CDR1 MGHRA and CDR2 YSYEKL. The CDR3: CASSQATGSVYEQYF. For the CDR3, the DNA is TGCGCCAGCAGCCAGGCGACAGGGTCCGTCTACGAGCAGTACTTC.

The table lists this clone with a few counts. The CDR3 loop reads CASSPYRTGSNEQFF. In DNA form, the CDR3 reads TGTGCCAGCAGCCCCTACAGGACAGGGAGCAATGAGCAGTTCTTC. V gene TRBV7-2 combines with J gene TRBJ2-1; 8 bases line up with TRBD1. The V and J ends lost 5 bases and 6 bases, in that order; junction bases with no gene match: 9. CDR1 and CDR2 from the germline V gene are SGHTA and FQGNSA. There are 15 residues in the CDR3. Filled out from reference TRBV7-2 and TRBJ2-1, the complete variable domain reads GAGVSQSPSNKVTEKGKDVELRCDPISGHTALYWYRQSLGQGLEFLIYFQGNSAPDKSGLPSDRFSAERTGGSVSTLTIQRTQQEDSAVYLCASSPYRTGSNEQFFGPGTRLTVL.

The chain links TRBV6-5 to TRBJ2-7, with D possibly being TRBD2 (6 bases). V lost 7 bases and J 2 bases, leaving 12 bases between the germline ends. Germline values: CDR1 MNHEY, CDR2 SVGAGI. The CDR3 has 13 residues. The CDR3 region is CASTGGVTYEQYF. CDR3 nucleotides: TGTGCCAGCACGGGCGGGGTCACCTACGAGCAGTACTTC.

This rearrangement joins TRBV5-1 to TRBJ2-3; 10 bases fit TRBD2. From germline, CDR1 is SGHRS and CDR2 YFSETQ. Trimming at V came to 0 bases and at J to 4 bases, leaving 5 bases not matched to a gene. This CDR3 region has 16 residues. CDR3 loop: CASSLAASGGADTQYF. The CDR3 coding sequence is TGCGCCAGCAGCTTGGCCGCCAGCGGGGGGGCAGATACGCAGTATTTT.

The genes are TRBV9 and TRBJ1-4; D may be TRBD1 (5 bases). The V gene's germline CDR1 is SGDLS and CDR2 YYNGEE. CDR3 length equals 17 residues. Trimming took off 0 bases at V and 0 bases at J, with 12 bases between the two ends. CDR3 residues: CASSVDSGSTTNEKLFF. Written as DNA, the CDR3 is TGTGCCAGCAGCGTAGATTCAGGGAGTACAACTAATGAAAAACTGTTTTTT.

The J gene is TRBJ2-7, the V gene TRBV7-2; 8 bases align to TRBD2. Germline CDR1 reads SGHTA; CDR2 reads FQGNSA. This CDR3 comprises 14 residues. The J segment lost 0 bases and the V segment lost 8 bases, leaving 6 bases of the junction unmatched. The CDR3 DNA is TGTGCCAGCTCCCAGCGGGGGTACTCCTACGAGCAGTACTTC. Its protein is CASSQRGYSYEQYF.

The chain employs TRBV25-1 and TRBJ2-3; 9 bases are shared with TRBD2. Germline assignment: CDR1 MGHDK and CDR2 SYGVNS. CDR3 length: 15 residues. The V segment lost 6 bases and the J segment 6 bases; nucleotides outside the gene matches: 10. The CDR3 is CASSRQGLATDTQYF. The CDR3 nucleotides are TGTGCCAGCAGCCGCCAGGGACTAGCTACGGATACGCAGTATTTT.

The chain recombines TRBV19 with TRBJ2-5, with a tentative D call TRBD2 (5 bases). The V end lost 8 bases, the J end lost 7 bases, and 14 bases lay between the germline ends. Germline V gene sequence: CDR1 LNHDA, CDR2 SQIVND (reference sequence). The CDR3 has 12 residues. CDR3 in DNA: TGTGCCAGTCTTGGACTTCGGGGGACCCAGTACTTC. Its protein product is CASLGLRGTQYF.

The V gene is TRBV9, the J gene TRBJ1-6; 7 bases map to TRBD1. Germline V lookup: CDR1 SGDLS, CDR2 YYNGEE. J lost 7 bases, V lost 6 bases, and 7 bases had no gene match. The CDR3 is 14 amino acids. The CDR3 spells CASTKTGRNSPLHF. The CDR3 DNA sequence: TGTGCCAGCACCAAGACAGGGCGGAATTCACCCCTCCACTTT.

The J gene is TRBJ2-5, the V gene TRBV4-2; TRBD2 matches at 9 bases. This CDR3 has 16 residues. CDR1 is LGHNA, CDR2 YNFKEQ, per germline. The V gene end was trimmed by 0 bases and the J gene end by 6 bases; junction bases not matched to a gene: 8. The CDR3 DNA is TGTGCCAGCAGCCAAGATTGGGCGGGGGGGCCAAAGACCCAGTACTTC. Its translation: CASSQDWAGGPKTQYF.

The V call is TRBV5-1, the J call TRBJ2-7; D is possibly TRBD1 (6 bases). Trimming removed 0 bases at V and 2 bases at J, with 12 bases between. Germline V lookup: CDR1 SGHRS, CDR2 YFSETQ. CDR3 length equals 15 residues. The CDR3 coding sequence is TGCGCCAGCAGCTTGGCAGGGGTCACCACCTACGAGCAGTACTTC. It is translated as CASSLAGVTTYEQYF.

The V and J genes are TRBV15 and TRBJ2-7; D gene unclear. CDR3 length equals 14 residues. Germline V lookup: CDR1 LNHNV, CDR2 YYDKDF (reference sequence). V lost 0 bases and J 7 bases, leaving 13 bases between the germline ends. The CDR3 sequence is CATSRDGPSNEQYF. CDR3 DNA: TGTGCCACCAGCAGAGATGGGCCCTCGAATGAGCAGTACTTC.

This clone occurred a few times. The chain carries TRBV3-1 (or the pseudogene TRBV3-2) and TRBJ2-5, with a tentative D call TRBD2 (7 bases). CDR3 length: 15 residues. The V gene's germline CDR1 is LGHDT and CDR2 YNNKEL (reference sequence). The V end lost 4 bases, the J end lost 10 bases, and 22 bases lay between the germline ends. CDR3 nucleotides: TGTGCCAGCAGCCCCTCACGAGGGGGGGCTTCAGGCCAGTACTTC. It yields the protein CASSPSRGGASGQYF.

This clone has only a few counts. The chain links TRBV9 to TRBJ2-2; tentatively, D is TRBD1 (6 bases). CDR3 length equals 17 residues. Per germline, CDR1 SGDLS and CDR2 YYNGEE. V was pared by 0 bases and J by 4 bases, with 16 bases between. The CDR3 DNA follows: TGTGCCAGCAGCGTAGAACCACAGGGCGCGAGCACCGGGGAGCTGTTTTTT. Its translation: CASSVEPQGASTGELFF.

The V call is TRBV25-1, the J call TRBJ2-7; D may be TRBD1 or TRBD2 (6 bases each). The CDR3 is made up of 16 amino acids. Trimming removed 3 bases at V and 3 bases at J, with 18 bases between. The germline V gene encodes CDR1 MGHDK and CDR2 SYGVNS. The chain's CDR3 is CASSDLGGTYGYEQYF. In DNA form, the CDR3 reads TGTGCCAGCAGTGACCTAGGGGGGACGTACGGCTACGAGCAGTACTTC.

The chain uses TRBV7-9 and TRBJ2-1, with 10 bases matching TRBD2. From germline, CDR1 is SEHNR and CDR2 FQNEAQ (reference sequence). The J segment lost 6 bases and the V segment lost 1 base, leaving 6 bases of the junction unmatched. CDR3 size: 16 residues. The CDR3 sequence is CASSLVASGGTNEQFF. CDR3 bases: TGTGCCAGCAGCTTAGTCGCTAGCGGGGGAACCAATGAGCAGTTCTTC.

V and J are TRBV12-3 or TRBV12-4 and TRBJ1-4; D is undetermined. The CDR3 has 13 amino acids. V was clipped by 7 bases and J by 5 bases, with 11 bases between them. The CDR3 sequence: CASKPPGNEKLFF. In nucleotides, the CDR3 is TGTGCCAGCAAACCCCCCGGGAATGAAAAACTGTTTTTT.

The genes are TRBV2 and TRBJ1-3; possibly TRBD1 for D (6 bases). The CDR3 runs to 16 residues. Trimming left V 5 bases short and J 0 bases short, with 14 bases between. Germline-derived CDR1 and CDR2 are SNHLY and FYNNEI. The CDR3 here is CASSIKGGHSGNTIYF. The CDR3 coding sequence is TGTGCCAGCAGTATAAAGGGGGGTCACTCTGGAAACACCATATATTTT.

The rearrangement links TRBV20-1 to TRBJ1-1; D unclear. Per germline, CDR1 DFQATT and CDR2 SNEGSKA (reference sequence). Trimming stripped 4 bases from V and 5 bases from J, with 5 bases between. The CDR3 is 10 residues long. The CDR3 DNA follows: TGCAGTGCTACTTTAACTGAAGCTTTCTTT. It is translated as CSATLTEAFF.

This clone was seen a single time. J is TRBJ1-5 and V is TRBV6-1; TRBD1 agrees at 10 bases. Losses at the gene ends were 1 base for V and 7 bases for J; bases not matched to a gene: 4. This CDR3 has 15 residues. Germline-derived CDR1 and CDR2 are MNHNS and SASEGT. The CDR3 DNA follows: TGTGCCAGCAGTGAAGGGACAGGGGGAGGACAGCCCCAGCATTTT. Translated: CASSEGTGGGQPQHF.

This clone was seen only once. The chain carries TRBV9 and TRBJ2-1, with D possibly matching TRBD2 (7 bases). This CDR3 has 16 amino acids. V lost 2 bases, J lost 4 bases, and 16 bases lay in between. Germline V gene sequence: CDR1 SGDLS, CDR2 YYNGEE. The CDR3 here is CASSVLPGGDYNEQFF. DNA of the CDR3: TGTGCCAGCAGCGTTCTCCCGGGGGGCGATTACAATGAGCAGTTCTTC.

The chain is built from TRBV6-1 and TRBJ2-7; D is unclear. V shed 1 base and J shed 7 bases, with 14 bases lying between them. The CDR3 covers 14 residues. Germline CDR1 MNHNS, CDR2 SASEGT. CDR3 sequence: CASSEGTLMREQYF. Written as DNA, the CDR3 is TGTGCCAGCAGTGAAGGGACCCTAATGAGGGAGCAGTACTTC.

The V call is TRBV7-9, the J call TRBJ2-5; D unclear. From germline, CDR1 is SEHNR and CDR2 FQNEAQ (reference sequence). This CDR3 has 12 amino acids. Trimming cost V 1 base and J 7 bases, with 7 bases left between them. The chain's CDR3 is CASSLEGLTQYF. The CDR3 bases are TGTGCCAGCAGCTTAGAAGGGTTGACCCAGTACTTC.

The V and J genes are TRBV27 and TRBJ1-5; D is unclear. Germline V gives CDR1 MNHEY, CDR2 SMNVEV (reference sequence). The CDR3 loop spans 15 amino acids. Trimming cost V 8 bases and J 0 bases, with 14 bases left between them. The CDR3: CASGRIGASNQPQHF. In nucleotides, the CDR3 is TGTGCCAGCGGTCGAATTGGCGCTAGCAATCAGCCCCAGCATTTT.

V and J are TRBV20-1 and TRBJ2-3; 10 bases line up with TRBD2. The CDR3 is 14 amino acids. Trimming took 3 bases from V and 6 from J; bases not matched to a gene: 6. Germline V gives CDR1 DFQATT, CDR2 SNEGSKA (reference sequence). This CDR3 reads CSASLAGGADTQYF. CDR3 coding DNA: TGCAGTGCTAGTTTAGCGGGGGGAGCGGATACGCAGTATTTT.